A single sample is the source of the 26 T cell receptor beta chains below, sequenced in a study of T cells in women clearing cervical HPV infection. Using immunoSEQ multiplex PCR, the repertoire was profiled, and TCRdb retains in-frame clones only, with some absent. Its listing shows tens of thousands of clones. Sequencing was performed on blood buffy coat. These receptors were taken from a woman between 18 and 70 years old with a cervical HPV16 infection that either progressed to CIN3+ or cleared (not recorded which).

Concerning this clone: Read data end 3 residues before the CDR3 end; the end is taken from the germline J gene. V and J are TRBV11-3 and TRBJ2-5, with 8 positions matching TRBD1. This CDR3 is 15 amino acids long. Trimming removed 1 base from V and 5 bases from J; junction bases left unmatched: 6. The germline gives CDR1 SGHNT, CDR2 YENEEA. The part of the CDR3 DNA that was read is TGTGCCAGCAGCTTAGGGACAGGGTCGAGGGAGACC. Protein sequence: CASSLGTGSRET. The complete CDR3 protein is CASSLGTGSRETQYF.

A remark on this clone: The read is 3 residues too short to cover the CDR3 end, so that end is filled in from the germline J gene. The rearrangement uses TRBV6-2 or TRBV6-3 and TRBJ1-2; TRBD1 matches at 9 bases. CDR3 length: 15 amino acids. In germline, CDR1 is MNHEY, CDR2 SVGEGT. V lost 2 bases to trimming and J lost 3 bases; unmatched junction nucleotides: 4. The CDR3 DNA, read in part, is TGTGCCAGCAGTTACGGAAGGACAGGGGACTATGGC. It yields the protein CASSYGRTGDYG. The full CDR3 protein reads CASSYGRTGDYGYTF.

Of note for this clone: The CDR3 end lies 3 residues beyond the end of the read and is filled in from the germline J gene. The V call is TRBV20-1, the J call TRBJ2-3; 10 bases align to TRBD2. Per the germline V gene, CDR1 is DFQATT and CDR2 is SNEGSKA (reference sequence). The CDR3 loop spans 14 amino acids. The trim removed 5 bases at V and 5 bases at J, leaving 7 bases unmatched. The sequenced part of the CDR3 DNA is TGCAGTGCTGGGGCTAGCGGGGGTGGAGATACG. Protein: CSAGASGGGDT. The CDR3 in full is CSAGASGGGDTQYF.

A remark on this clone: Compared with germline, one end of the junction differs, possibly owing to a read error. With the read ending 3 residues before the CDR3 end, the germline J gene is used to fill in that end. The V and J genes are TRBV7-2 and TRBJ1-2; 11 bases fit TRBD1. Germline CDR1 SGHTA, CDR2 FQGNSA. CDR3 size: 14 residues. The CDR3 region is CASSFGQGAYDYTF. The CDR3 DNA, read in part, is TGTGCCAGCAGCTTCGGACAGGGGGCCTATGAC.

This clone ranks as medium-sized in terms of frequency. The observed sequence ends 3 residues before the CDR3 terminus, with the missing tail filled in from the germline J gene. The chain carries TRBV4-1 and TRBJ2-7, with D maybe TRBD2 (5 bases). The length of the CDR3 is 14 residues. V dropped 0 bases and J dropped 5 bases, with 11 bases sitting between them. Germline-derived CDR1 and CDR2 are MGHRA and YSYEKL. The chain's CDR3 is CASSQDRGTNEQYF. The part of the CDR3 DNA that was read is TGCGCCAGCAGCCAAGATCGGGGTACAAACGAG.

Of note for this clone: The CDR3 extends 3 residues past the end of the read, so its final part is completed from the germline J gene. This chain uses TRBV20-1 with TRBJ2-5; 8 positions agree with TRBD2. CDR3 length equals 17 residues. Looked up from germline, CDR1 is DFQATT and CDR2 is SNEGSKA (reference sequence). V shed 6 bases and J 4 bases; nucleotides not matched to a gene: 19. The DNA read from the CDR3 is TGCAGTGCCAAACCTACTACCCGGGGGGGCTTGTCAGAGACC. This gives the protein CSAKPTTRGGLSET. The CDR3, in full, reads CSAKPTTRGGLSETQYF.

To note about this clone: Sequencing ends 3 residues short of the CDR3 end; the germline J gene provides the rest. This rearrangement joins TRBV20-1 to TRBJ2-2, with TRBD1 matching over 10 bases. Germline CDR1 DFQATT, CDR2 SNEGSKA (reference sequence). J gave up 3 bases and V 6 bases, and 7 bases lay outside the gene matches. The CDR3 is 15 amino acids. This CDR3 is CSARGTGADTGELFF. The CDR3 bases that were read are TGCAGTGCGAGGGGGACAGGGGCAGACACCGGGGAG.

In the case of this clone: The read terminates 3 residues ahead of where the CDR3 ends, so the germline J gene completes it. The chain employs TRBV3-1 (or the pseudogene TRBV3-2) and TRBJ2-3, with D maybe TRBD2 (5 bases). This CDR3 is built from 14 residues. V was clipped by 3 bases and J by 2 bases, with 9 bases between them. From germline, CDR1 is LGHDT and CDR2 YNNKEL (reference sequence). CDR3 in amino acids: CASSHGLPTDTQYF. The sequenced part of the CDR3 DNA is TGTGCCAGCAGCCACGGACTCCCCACAGATACG.

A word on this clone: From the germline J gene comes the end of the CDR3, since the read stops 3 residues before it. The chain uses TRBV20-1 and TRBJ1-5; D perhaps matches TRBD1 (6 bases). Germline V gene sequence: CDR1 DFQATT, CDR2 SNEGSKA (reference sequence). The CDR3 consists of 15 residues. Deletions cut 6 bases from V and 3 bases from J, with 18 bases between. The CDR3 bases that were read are TGCAGTGCCATCTTTGGACAGAGGAACAATCAGCCC. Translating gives CSAIFGQRNNQP. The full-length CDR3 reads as CSAIFGQRNNQPQHF.

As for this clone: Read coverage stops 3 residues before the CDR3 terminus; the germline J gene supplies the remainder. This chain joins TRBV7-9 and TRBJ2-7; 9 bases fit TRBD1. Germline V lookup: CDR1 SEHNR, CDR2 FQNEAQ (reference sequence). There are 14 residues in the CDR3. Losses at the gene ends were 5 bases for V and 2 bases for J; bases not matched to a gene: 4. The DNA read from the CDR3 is TGTGCCAGCAGCCCCGGGACAGGGCCCTACGAG. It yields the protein CASSPGTGPYE. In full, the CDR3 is CASSPGTGPYEQYF.

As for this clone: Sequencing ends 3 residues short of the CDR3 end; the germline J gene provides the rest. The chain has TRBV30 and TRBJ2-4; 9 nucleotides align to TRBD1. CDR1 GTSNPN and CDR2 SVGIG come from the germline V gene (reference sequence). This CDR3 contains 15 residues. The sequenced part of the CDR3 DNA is TGTGCCTGGAGTGGGAAGACAGGGGGTTTGGATGGT. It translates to CAWSGKTGGLDG. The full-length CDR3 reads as CAWSGKTGGLDGQYF. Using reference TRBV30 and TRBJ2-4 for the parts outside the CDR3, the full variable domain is SQTIHQWPATLVQPVGSPLSLECTVEGTSNPNLYWYRQAAGRGLQLLFYSVGIGQISSEVPQNLSASRPQDRQFILSSKKLLLSDSGFYLCAWSGKTGGLDGQYFGAGTRLSVL.

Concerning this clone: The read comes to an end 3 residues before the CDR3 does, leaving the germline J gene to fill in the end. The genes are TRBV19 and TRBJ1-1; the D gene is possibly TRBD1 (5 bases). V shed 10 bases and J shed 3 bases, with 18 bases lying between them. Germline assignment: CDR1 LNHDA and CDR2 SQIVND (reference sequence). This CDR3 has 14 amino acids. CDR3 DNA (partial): TGTGCCACCCGACAGTGGGAAACGGACACTGAA. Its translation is CATRQWETDTE. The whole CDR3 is CATRQWETDTEAFF.

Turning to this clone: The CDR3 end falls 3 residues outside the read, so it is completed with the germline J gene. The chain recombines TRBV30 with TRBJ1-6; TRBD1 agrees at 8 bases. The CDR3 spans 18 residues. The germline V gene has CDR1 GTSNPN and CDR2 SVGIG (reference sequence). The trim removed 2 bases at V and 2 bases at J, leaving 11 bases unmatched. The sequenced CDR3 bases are TGTGCCTGGAGTCTATGGGGACCACAGGGGGCCTATAATTCACCC. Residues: CAWSLWGPQGAYNSP. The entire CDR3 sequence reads CAWSLWGPQGAYNSPLHF.

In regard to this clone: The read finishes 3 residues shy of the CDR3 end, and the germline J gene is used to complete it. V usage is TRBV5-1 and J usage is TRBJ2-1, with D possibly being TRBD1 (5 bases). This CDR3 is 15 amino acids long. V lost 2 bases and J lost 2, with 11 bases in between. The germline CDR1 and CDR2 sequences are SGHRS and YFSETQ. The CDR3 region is CASSFGDSTYNEQFF. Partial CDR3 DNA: TGCGCCAGCAGCTTTGGTGACAGTACCTACAATGAG.

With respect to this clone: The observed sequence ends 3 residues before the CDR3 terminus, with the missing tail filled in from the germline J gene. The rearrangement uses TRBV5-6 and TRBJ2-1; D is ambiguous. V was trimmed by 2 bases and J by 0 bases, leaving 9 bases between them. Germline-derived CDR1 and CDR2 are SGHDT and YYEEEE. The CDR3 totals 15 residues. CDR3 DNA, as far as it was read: TGTGCCAGCAGCTTACAGCAACGCTCCTACAATGAG. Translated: CASSLQQRSYNE. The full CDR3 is CASSLQQRSYNEQFF.

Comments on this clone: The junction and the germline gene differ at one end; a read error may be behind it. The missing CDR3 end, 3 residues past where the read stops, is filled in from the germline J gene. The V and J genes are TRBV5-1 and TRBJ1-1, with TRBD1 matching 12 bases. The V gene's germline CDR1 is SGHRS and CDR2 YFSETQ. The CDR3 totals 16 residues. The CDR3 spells CASSGGTGGAGTGAFF. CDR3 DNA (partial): TGCGCCAGCAGCGGCGGGACAGGGGGCGCGGGAACTGGA.

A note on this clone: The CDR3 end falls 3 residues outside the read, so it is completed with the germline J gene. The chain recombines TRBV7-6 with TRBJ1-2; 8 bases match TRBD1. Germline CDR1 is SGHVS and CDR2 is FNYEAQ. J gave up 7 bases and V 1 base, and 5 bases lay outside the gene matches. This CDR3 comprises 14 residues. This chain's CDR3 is CASSLGDRSVGYTF. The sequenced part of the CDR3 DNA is TGTGCCAGCAGCTTAGGGGACAGGTCGGTTGGC.

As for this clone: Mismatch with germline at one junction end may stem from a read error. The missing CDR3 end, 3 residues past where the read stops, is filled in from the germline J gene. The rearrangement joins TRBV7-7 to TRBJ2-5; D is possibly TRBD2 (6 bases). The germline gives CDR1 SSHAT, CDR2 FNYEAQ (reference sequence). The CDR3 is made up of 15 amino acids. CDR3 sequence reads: CASSLLSAGLQTQYF. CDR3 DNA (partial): TGTGCTAGCAGCTTACTGTCGGCGGGGCTGCAGACC.

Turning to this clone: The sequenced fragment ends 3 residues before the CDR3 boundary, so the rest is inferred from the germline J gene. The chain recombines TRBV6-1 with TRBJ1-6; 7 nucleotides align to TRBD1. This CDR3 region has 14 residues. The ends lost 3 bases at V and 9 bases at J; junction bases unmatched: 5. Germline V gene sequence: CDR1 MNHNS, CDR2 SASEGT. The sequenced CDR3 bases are TGTGCCAGCAGTGACTACAGGGGAAGTTCACCC. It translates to CASSDYRGSSP. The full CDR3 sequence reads CASSDYRGSSPLHF.

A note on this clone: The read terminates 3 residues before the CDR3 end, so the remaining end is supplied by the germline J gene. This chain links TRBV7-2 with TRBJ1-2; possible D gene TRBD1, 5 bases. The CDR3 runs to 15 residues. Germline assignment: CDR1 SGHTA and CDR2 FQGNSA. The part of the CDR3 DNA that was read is TGTGCCAGCAGCTTTATTACGGTTTTGACAGATACC. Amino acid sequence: CASSFITVLTDT. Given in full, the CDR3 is CASSFITVLTDTYTF.

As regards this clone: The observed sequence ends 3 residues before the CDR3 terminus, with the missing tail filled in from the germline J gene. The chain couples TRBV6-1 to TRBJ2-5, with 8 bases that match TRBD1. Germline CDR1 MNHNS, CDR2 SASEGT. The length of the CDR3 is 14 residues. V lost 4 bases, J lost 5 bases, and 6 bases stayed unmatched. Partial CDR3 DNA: TGTGCCAGCAGTGGACAGGGGTCGTGGGAGACC. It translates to CASSGQGSWET. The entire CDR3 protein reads CASSGQGSWETQYF.

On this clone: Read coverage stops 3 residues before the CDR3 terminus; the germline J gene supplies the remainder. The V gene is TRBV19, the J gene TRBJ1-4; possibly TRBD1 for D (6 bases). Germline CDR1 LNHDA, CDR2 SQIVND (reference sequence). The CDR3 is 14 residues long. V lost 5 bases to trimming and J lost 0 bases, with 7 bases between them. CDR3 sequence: CASSRTATNEKLFF. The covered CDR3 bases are TGTGCCAGTAGTCGGACAGCAACTAATGAAAAA.

The DNA read from the CDR3 is TGTGCCACCACGGTCGACAGGGGCCTCACTGAA. Amino acids: CATTVDRGLTE. The CDR3 in its entirety is CATTVDRGLTEAFF. V usage is TRBV15 and J usage is TRBJ1-1, with 8 bases that match TRBD1. The missing CDR3 end, 3 residues past where the read stops, is filled in from the germline J gene. The CDR3 is made up of 14 amino acids. Germline lookup yields CDR1 LNHNV and CDR2 YYDKDF (reference sequence). The junction had 8 bases not matched to a gene; V was cut back by 7 bases and J by 4 bases.

The CDR3 sequence: CASSRSRGDRGPTAEAFF. Incomplete CDR3 DNA: TGTGCCAGTAGCCGATCAAGGGGGGACAGGGGGCCTACGGCTGAA. The V gene is TRBV19, the J gene TRBJ1-1; 12 bases align to TRBD1. The read ends 3 residues shy of where the CDR3 ends; the end is completed using the germline J gene. V shed 6 bases and J 6 bases; nucleotides not matched to a gene: 17. Germline V lookup: CDR1 LNHDA, CDR2 SQIVND (reference sequence). The CDR3 extends over 18 amino acids.

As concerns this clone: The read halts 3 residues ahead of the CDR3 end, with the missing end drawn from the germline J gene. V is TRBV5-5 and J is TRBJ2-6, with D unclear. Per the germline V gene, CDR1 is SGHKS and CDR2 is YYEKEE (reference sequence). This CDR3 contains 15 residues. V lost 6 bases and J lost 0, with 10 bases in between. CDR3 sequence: CASTKTYSGANVLTF. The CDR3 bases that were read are TGTGCCAGCACCAAAACCTACTCTGGGGCCAACGTC.

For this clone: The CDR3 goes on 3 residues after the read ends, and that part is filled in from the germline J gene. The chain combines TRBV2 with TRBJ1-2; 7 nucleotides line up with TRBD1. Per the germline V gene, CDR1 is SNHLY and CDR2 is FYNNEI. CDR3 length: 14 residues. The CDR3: CASSRDSGLGGYTF. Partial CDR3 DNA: TGTGCCAGCAGTCGGGACAGCGGGTTGGGGGGC.